The clone carrying this TCR beta chain was seen repeatedly, ten times or more. This entry comes from a study of T-cell reconstitution after alpha-beta-depleted transplantation in children. Unique molecular identifiers were used to barcode this TCRbeta library. From the PCR reads, TCRdb called clonotypes with MiXCR, one entry per CDR3 protein. The sample holds 700,000 or so distinct CDR3 sequences, around 13% seen once. The sequence came from a girl aged 2 to 9 with congenital amegakaryocytic thrombocytopenia, due to receive a stem cell transplant. This specimen was PBMCs, taken before TCRalphabeta/CD19-depleted stem cell transplant.

The CDR3 region has the DNA TGTGCCAGCAGCAACGACTATTACTCCTACAATGAGCAGTTCTTC. Translated: CASSNDYYSYNEQFF. The V gene is TRBV7-2, the J gene TRBJ2-1; maybe TRBD2 (5 bases). This CDR3 is built from 15 residues. The germline V gene has CDR1 SGHTA and CDR2 FQGNSA. V shed 5 bases and J shed 0 bases, with 11 bases lying between them.